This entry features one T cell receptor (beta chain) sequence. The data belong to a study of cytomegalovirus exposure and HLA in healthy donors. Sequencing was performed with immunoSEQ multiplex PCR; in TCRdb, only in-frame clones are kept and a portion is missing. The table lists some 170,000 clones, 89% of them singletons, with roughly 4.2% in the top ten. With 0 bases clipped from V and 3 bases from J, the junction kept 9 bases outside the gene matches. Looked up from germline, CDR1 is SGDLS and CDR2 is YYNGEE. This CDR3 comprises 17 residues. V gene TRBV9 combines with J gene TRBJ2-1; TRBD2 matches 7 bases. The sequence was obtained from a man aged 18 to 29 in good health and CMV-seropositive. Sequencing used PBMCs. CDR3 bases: TGTGCCAGCAGCGTAGCTAGCGGAACCAACCACTACAATGAGCAGTTCTTC. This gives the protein CASSVASGTNHYNEQFF.